The 15 T cell receptor beta chains below all came from one sample that was sequenced in a study of vaccination and CD4 T cells after COVID-19. Noted treatment: roughly 10-day PBMC culture with coronavirus spike peptide pools or control peptides (ViraFEST assay). Sequencing of the DNA from cultured CD4+ T cells was carried out with the Oncomine TCR Beta short-read assay. One entry per CDR3 protein results from TCRdb running MiXCR on the PCR reads. The sample includes about 14,000 distinct CDR3 sequences, under 60% of them seen just once. These receptors have no known antigen. The input for sequencing was CD4+ T cells from blood, cultured in vitro, taken before SARS-CoV-2 vaccination. The receptors were sampled from a human donor who had recovered from COVID-19.

To note about this clonotype: At one of its ends the junction is not consistent with the germline gene, which may arise from a read error. The J gene is TRBJ2-2, the V gene TRBV23-1; D possibly corresponds to TRBD2 (6 bases). TRBV23-1 is designated an ORF whose function remains uncertain. CDR3 length equals 16 residues. In nucleotides, the CDR3 is TGCGCCAGCAGTCATTTGGAAGCGCCTCGGACCGGGGGGCTGTTTTTT. Translating it yields CASSHLEAPRTGGLFF.

This clonotype was observed a few times. This chain connects TRBV6-5 to TRBJ1-1; maybe TRBD1 (5 bases). CDR3 length equals 16 residues. Trimming left V 4 bases short and J 5 bases short, with 20 bases between. CDR1 and CDR2 from the germline V gene are MNHEY and SVGAGI. The CDR3 protein is CASSSLQTVPGTEAFF. In DNA, the CDR3 is TGTGCCAGCAGTTCCCTACAGACAGTCCCGGGTACTGAAGCTTTCTTT.

This clonotype was detected a few times. The V gene is TRBV12-1, the J gene TRBJ2-3; the table's D gene call, TRBD2, was not cross checked with the DNA. TRBV12-1 is noted as a pseudogene. The length of the CDR3 is 17 residues. The chain's CDR3 is CASSFASANTSTDTQYF. The DNA for the CDR3 is TGTGCCAGCAGCTTTGCGTCCGCTAATACTAGCACAGATACGCAGTATTTT.

Only a few counts were recorded for this clonotype. The CDR3, as DNA: TGTGCCAGCAGCTTAGCACAGGGTACTGAAGCTTTCTTT. Translation gives CASSLAQGTEAFF. The genes are TRBV7-6 and TRBJ1-1; possibly TRBD1 for D (6 bases). V was shortened by 0 bases and J by 5 bases, with 7 bases between the two germline ends. This CDR3 spans 13 amino acids. The germline gives CDR1 SGHVS, CDR2 FNYEAQ. Filled out from reference TRBV7-6 and TRBJ1-1, the complete variable domain reads GAGVSQSPRYKVTKRGQDVALRCDPISGHVSLYWYRQALGQGPEFLTYFNYEAQQDKSGLPNDRFSAERPEGSISTLTIQRTEQRDSAMYRCASSLAQGTEAFFGQGTRLTVV.

This clonotype was recorded a few times. The J gene is TRBJ1-1, the V gene TRBV7-2; D is uncertain. Germline CDR1 is SGHTA and CDR2 is FQGNSA. The V end was cut by 5 bases, the J end by 5 bases, with 15 bases between. CDR3 length equals 14 residues. The CDR3 DNA follows: TGTGCCAGCAGCGCCCTAAACATGGGGACTGAAGCTTTCTTT. Encoded protein: CASSALNMGTEAFF.

This sequence joins TRBV28 and TRBJ2-3; 10 bases are shared with TRBD2. CDR1 MDHEN and CDR2 SYDVKM come from the germline V gene. CDR3 size: 17 residues. V was clipped by 4 bases and J by 0 bases; unmatched bases: 7. The CDR3 region is CASSSNSGRKSTDTQYF. CDR3 DNA: TGTGCCAGCAGTTCCAATAGCGGGAGGAAGAGCACAGATACGCAGTATTTT. Using reference TRBV28 and TRBJ2-3 for the parts outside the CDR3, the full variable domain is DVKVTQSSRYLVKRTGEKVFLECVQDMDHENMFWYRQDPGLGLRLIYFSYDVKMKEKGDIPEGYSVSREKKERFSLILESASTNQTSMYLCASSSNSGRKSTDTQYFGPGTRLTVL.

The chain couples TRBV20-1 to TRBJ1-4; 8 bases agree with TRBD1. The CDR3 has 15 residues. V lost 6 bases to trimming and J lost 2 bases; unmatched junction nucleotides: 8. Germline assignment: CDR1 DFQATT and CDR2 SNEGSKA (reference sequence). The CDR3 spells CSATTGAGTNEKLFF. Written as DNA, the CDR3 is TGCAGTGCCACGACAGGGGCAGGGACTAATGAAAAACTGTTTTTT.

This clonotype was seen a handful of times. This chain connects TRBV7-6 to TRBJ1-1; D remains ambiguous. V lost 6 bases and J 1 base, leaving 15 bases between the germline ends. The CDR3 contains 15 residues. Germline CDR1 SGHVS, CDR2 FNYEAQ. As DNA, the CDR3 is TGTGCCAGCAGGCCCGTTGGTCAAACGAACACTGAAGCTTTCTTT. It encodes CASRPVGQTNTEAFF.

The V gene is TRBV7-3, the J gene TRBJ1-2; D may be TRBD1 (5 bases). V was clipped by 2 bases and J by 7 bases, with 17 bases between them. Germline CDR1 reads SGHTA; CDR2 reads FQGTGA. This CDR3 comprises 15 residues. CDR3 loop: CASSLDAGRSGGYTF. For the CDR3, the DNA is TGTGCCAGCAGCTTAGATGCAGGGAGATCTGGTGGCTACACCTTC.

The chain employs TRBV6-1 and TRBJ1-5, with 8 bases aligning to TRBD1. V was pared by 6 bases and J by 7 bases, with 14 bases of the junction left unmatched. The CDR3 extends over 16 amino acids. Germline V lookup: CDR1 MNHNS, CDR2 SASEGT. The CDR3 spells CASRPSRTGFGQPQHF. The DNA for the CDR3 is TGTGCCAGCAGACCCTCCCGGACAGGGTTCGGACAGCCCCAGCATTTT.

This clonotype was seen more than once but under ten times. The chain joins TRBV20-1 to TRBJ1-2; D possibly corresponds to TRBD1 (5 bases). V gave up 0 bases and J gave up 4 bases, with 12 bases separating them. The CDR3 is made up of 14 amino acids. Germline lookup yields CDR1 DFQATT and CDR2 SNEGSKA (reference sequence). The CDR3 region has the DNA TGCAGTGCTAGAGAGTACGGGGGGGGCTATGGCTACACCTTC. As protein: CSAREYGGGYGYTF.

The chain recombines TRBV2 with TRBJ1-2, with D possibly matching TRBD1 (6 bases). This CDR3 is built from 14 residues. Trimming left V 4 bases short and J 6 bases short, with 15 bases between. CDR1 and CDR2 from the germline V gene are SNHLY and FYNNEI. The DNA for the CDR3 is TGTGCCAGCAGTGTTGCCAGGGGCGGCGATGGCTACACCTTC. Translated, it gives CASSVARGGDGYTF. The variable domain in full, with the rest retrieved from reference TRBV2 and TRBJ1-2, is EPEVTQTPSHQVTQMGQEVILRCVPISNHLYFYWYRQILGQKVEFLVSFYNNEISEKSEIFDDQFSVERPDGSNFTLKIRSTKLEDSAMYFCASSVARGGDGYTFGSGTRLTVV.

This clonotype was seen a few times. This chain joins TRBV7-6 and TRBJ2-5, with a tentative D call TRBD2 (5 bases). This CDR3 is built from 15 residues. V lost 5 bases and J 1 base, leaving 14 bases between the germline ends. Germline loops: CDR1 SGHVS, CDR2 FNYEAQ. The CDR3 DNA sequence: TGTGCCAGCAGCCCTAACGGGATTATCCAAGAGACCCAGTACTTC. Its protein product is CASSPNGIIQETQYF.

The J gene is TRBJ2-7, the V gene TRBV19; D is ambiguous. The V and J ends lost 4 bases and 3 bases respectively, with 7 bases between them. The CDR3 spans 12 residues. In germline, CDR1 is LNHDA, CDR2 SQIVND (reference sequence). CDR3 sequence reads: CASSSSGYEQYF. DNA of the CDR3: TGTGCCAGTAGTAGCTCCGGCTACGAGCAGTACTTC.

The rearrangement joins TRBV6-5 to TRBJ1-4; D may be TRBD1 (6 bases). Trimming removed 2 bases at V and 8 bases at J, with 21 bases between. Germline CDR1 reads MNHEY; CDR2 reads SVGAGI. The CDR3 runs 17 residues. The CDR3 here is CASSYPSSWGRKEKLFF. CDR3 nucleotides: TGTGCCAGCAGTTACCCCTCATCATGGGGGCGTAAGGAAAAACTGTTTTTT.